This record covers a single T cell receptor beta chain. No antigen is known for it. This specimen comes from a study of cytomegalovirus exposure and HLA in healthy donors. Study at large: There were tens of millions of unique TCRs (from HLA-typed donors) in an early data release.

The CDR3 contains 14 residues. With V trimmed by 6 bases and J by 6 bases, 7 bases remained unmatched. Germline V gives CDR1 WSHSY, CDR2 SAAADI. A multiplex PCR was run with 60 Vbeta primers and 13 Jbeta primers. Profiling relied on immunoSEQ multiplex PCR, and the TCRdb table lists in-frame clones only, not all of them. There are 200,000 to 250,000 clones in the sample; just over 75% occur only once, and under 0.8% lies in the top ten. Study-wide results and limits: According to the study, roughly 160 TCR beta chains were cytomegalovirus-associated.

Sequenced sample: PBMCs. The TCR originated in a man aged 18 to 30 in good health and CMV-seronegative. The J gene is TRBJ2-7, the V gene TRBV10-2; 11 bases are shared with TRBD2. The CDR3 loop reads CASRELAGALEQYF. CDR3 DNA sequence: TGCGCCAGCAGGGAACTAGCGGGAGCTCTCGAGCAGTACTTC.